This T cell receptor (beta chain) was recovered during a study of graft-versus-host responses after intestinal transplantation. Between the trimmed V and J ends, which lost 0 bases and 0 bases, there was a span of 9 bases. The CDR3 is made up of 16 amino acids. Germline V gene lookup returns CDR1 MNHNS and CDR2 SASEGT. Researchers processed graft tissue to release intraepithelial and lamina propria lymphocytes. Generated by immunoSEQ multiplex PCR, the TCRdb table keeps only in-frame clones and is missing some. The profile covers 12,000 or so clones, with about 70% appearing a single time and 4.3% taken by the ten largest.

The chain couples TRBV6-1 to TRBJ1-3; D call uncertain. The source is a human patient who received an intestinal transplant, so some T cells may come from the graft donor. Specimen: ileum tissue, collected about 140 days after intestinal transplantation. In DNA form, the CDR3 reads TGTGCCAGCAGTGAAGCTGGGCAAATCTCTGGAAACACCATATATTTT. The encoded protein is CASSEAGQISGNTIYF.